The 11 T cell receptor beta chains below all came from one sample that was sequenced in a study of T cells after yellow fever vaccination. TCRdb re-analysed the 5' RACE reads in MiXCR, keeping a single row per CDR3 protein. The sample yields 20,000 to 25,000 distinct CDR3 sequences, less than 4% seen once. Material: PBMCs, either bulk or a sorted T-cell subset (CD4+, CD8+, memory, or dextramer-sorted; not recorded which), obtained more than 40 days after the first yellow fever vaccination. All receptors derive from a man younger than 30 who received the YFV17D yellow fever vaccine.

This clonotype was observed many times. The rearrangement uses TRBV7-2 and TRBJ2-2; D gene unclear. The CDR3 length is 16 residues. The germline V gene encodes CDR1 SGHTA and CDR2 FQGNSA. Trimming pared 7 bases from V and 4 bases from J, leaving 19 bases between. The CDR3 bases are TGTGCCAGCATGAGACGGGCAGTCCTCGCCACCGGGGAGCTGTTTTTT. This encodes CASMRRAVLATGELFF.

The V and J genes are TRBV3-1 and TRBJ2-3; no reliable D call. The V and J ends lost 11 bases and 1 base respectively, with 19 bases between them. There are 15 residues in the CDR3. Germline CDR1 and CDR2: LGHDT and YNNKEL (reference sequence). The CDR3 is CACSNQAACTDTQYF. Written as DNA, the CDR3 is TGTGCCTGCTCCAATCAGGCGGCTTGCACAGATACGCAGTATTTT.

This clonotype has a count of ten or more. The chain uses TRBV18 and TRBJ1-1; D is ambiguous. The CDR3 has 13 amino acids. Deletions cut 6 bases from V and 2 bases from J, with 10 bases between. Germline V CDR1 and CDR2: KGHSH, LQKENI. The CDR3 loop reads CASSPSGNTEAFF. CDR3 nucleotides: TGTGCCAGCTCCCCCAGCGGTAACACTGAAGCTTTCTTT.

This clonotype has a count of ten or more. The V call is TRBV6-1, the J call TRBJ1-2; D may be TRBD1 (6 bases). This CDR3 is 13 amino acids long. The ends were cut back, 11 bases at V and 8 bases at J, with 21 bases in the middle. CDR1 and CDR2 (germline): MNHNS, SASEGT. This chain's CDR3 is CAAERQGFGGYTF. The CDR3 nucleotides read TGTGCCGCCGAGCGGCAGGGGTTCGGCGGCTACACCTTC.

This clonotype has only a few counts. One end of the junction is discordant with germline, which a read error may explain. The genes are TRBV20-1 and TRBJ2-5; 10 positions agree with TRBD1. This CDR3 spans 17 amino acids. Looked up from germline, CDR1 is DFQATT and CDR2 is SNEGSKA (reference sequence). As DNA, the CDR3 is TGCTGTGCTAGCTCGACAGGGGGCCTGGTCTGGCAAGAGACCCAGTACTTC. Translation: CCASSTGGLVWQETQYF.

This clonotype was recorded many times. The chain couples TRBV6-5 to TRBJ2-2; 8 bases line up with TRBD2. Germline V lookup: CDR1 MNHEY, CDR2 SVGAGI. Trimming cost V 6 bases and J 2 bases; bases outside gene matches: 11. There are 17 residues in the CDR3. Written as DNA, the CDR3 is TGTGCCAGCAGGTCCCCGGGGGGGCGAACCAACACCGGGGAGCTGTTTTTT. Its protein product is CASRSPGGRTNTGELFF.

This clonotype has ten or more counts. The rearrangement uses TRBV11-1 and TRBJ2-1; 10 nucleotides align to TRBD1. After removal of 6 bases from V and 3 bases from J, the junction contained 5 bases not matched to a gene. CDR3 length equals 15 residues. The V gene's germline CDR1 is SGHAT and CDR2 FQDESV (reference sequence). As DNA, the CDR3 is TGTGCCAGCAGGAAGGACAGGGGGGTCTACAATGAGCAGTTCTTC. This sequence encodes CASRKDRGVYNEQFF.

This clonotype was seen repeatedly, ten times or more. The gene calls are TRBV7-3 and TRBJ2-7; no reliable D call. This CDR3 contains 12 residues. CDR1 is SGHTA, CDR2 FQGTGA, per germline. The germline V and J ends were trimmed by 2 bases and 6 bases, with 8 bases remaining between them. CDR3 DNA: TGTGCCAGCAGCTTACAAGCGACCGAGCAGTACTTC. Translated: CASSLQATEQYF.

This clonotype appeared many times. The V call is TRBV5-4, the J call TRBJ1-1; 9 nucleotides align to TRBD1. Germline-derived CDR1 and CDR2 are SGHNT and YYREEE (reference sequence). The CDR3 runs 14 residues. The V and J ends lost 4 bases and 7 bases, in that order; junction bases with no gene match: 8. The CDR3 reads CASSLNTGGGEAFF. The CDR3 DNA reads TGTGCCAGCAGCCTAAACACAGGGGGCGGTGAAGCTTTCTTT.

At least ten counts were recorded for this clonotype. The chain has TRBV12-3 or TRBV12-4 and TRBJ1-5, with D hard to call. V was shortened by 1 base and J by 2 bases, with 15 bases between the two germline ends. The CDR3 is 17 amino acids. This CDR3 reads CASSLVTSLMGNQPQHF. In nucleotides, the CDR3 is TGTGCCAGCAGTTTAGTTACTTCCCTAATGGGCAATCAGCCCCAGCATTTT.

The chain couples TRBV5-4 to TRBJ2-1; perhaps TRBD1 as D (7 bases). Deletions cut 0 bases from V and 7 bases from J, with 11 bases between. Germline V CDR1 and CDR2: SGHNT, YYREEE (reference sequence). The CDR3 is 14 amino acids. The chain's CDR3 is CASSLDRGGNEQFF. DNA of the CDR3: TGTGCCAGCAGCTTGGACAGGGGAGGAAATGAGCAGTTCTTC. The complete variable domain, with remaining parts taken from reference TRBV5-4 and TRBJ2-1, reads ETGVTQSPTHLIKTRGQQVTLRCSSQSGHNTVSWYQQALGQGPQFIFQYYREEENGRGNFPPRFSGLQFPNYSSELNVNALELDDSALYLCASSLDRGGNEQFFGPGTRLTVL.